This TCR beta chain derives from a study of T cell responses to AZD1222 COVID-19 vaccine. Concerning this clone: The antigen is unknown.

Sequenced by immunoSEQ multiplex PCR; TCRdb stores in-frame clones only, minus some. The table lists under 150,000 clones, approximately 85% of them singletons, with about 1.5% in the top ten. Looked up from germline, CDR1 is MNHEY and CDR2 is SVGAGI. The CDR3 is 14 residues long. The ends lost 8 bases at V and 6 bases at J; junction bases unmatched: 13. Overall study findings and caveats: The reported proportion of spike-specific TCRs targeting unmutated variant regions was nearly half. The CD4 TCRs associated with vaccination extended across spike and predominated at 160-218 and 743-854. Most donors were white British and more were female, and clonal diversity was possibly underestimated. Seropositive AZD1222 recipients at baseline numbered only five to seven.

This specimen consisted of peripheral blood, obtained on day 0 of AZD1222 vaccination. The origin of this receptor is an adult in good health. The rearrangement joins TRBV6-5 to TRBJ2-7, with 7 bases aligning to TRBD1. The CDR3 loop reads CASLGQAGLGEQYF. The CDR3 region has the DNA TGTGCCAGCCTCGGACAGGCCGGCCTTGGCGAGCAGTACTTC.